This TCR beta chain was recovered during a study of naive and memory T cell subsets. This clonotype was found many times. Its antigen remains unknown. Study conclusions and caveats: There was no ground truth to check naive and memory subset results.

Cells stained for CD3, CD4, CD8, CD45RA and CD27 were sorted into four subsets. V lost 8 bases and J lost 3, with 12 bases in between. CDR3 length equals 13 residues. An equimolar mix of two oligonucleotides served as the beta constant-region primer for TRBC1 and TRBC2. The ligated cDNA underwent four PCR rounds using SP2 and nested alpha and beta constant-region primers. One entry per CDR3 protein results from TCRdb running MiXCR on the UMI-ligation and nested PCR reads. The sample has 100,000 or so distinct CDR3 sequences, over 7% seen once; the top ten hold 1.6%. The sample consisted of central memory CD4+ T cells from blood. The chain carries TRBV12-3 or TRBV12-4 and TRBJ2-3; D is ambiguous. This TCR came from a human donor in good health. The CDR3 coding sequence is TGTGCCAGCCGGTGGGCCCGAACAGATACGCAGTATTTT. Translating it yields CASRWARTDTQYF.